Listed below are T cell receptor beta chains from one sample, sequenced in a study of vaccination and CD4 T cells after COVID-19. TCRdb redid the calling of the PCR reads with MiXCR, one entry per CDR3 protein. The sample records 13,000 or so distinct CDR3 sequences, about 30% being singletons. Their recognized antigens are unknown. The sequenced material came from CD4+ T cells from blood, cultured in vitro. The receptors originated from a human donor who had recovered from COVID-19. Both conserved end residues are trimmed from each CDR3. Fields, in order: J gene, V gene, CDR3 protein.

j_gene: TRBJ2-5
v_gene: TRBV28
CDR3aa: ASSLAGASAPQETQY

j_gene: TRBJ2-7
v_gene: TRBV6-2/TRBV6-3
CDR3aa: ASSYFGGRSGEQY

j_gene: TRBJ2-3
v_gene: TRBV4-1
CDR3aa: ASSHHRGREADTQY

j_gene: TRBJ1-3
v_gene: TRBV20-1
CDR3aa: SASNLPRHSGNTIY

j_gene: TRBJ1-2
v_gene: TRBV7-6
CDR3aa: ASSSASQGGYT

j_gene: TRBJ1-5
v_gene: TRBV4-1
CDR3aa: ASSQVTGSNQPQH

j_gene: TRBJ1-6
v_gene: TRBV20-1
CDR3aa: SARRPRAGPPYNSPLH

j_gene: TRBJ2-3
v_gene: TRBV7-9
CDR3aa: ASSLGQGSTDTQY

j_gene: TRBJ2-3
v_gene: TRBV4-2
CDR3aa: ASSGIGVEDTQY

j_gene: TRBJ1-5
v_gene: TRBV6-1
CDR3aa: ASSPGIVKTRRYQPQH

j_gene: TRBJ2-5
v_gene: TRBV7-2
CDR3aa: ASSSILEETQY

j_gene: TRBJ2-3
v_gene: TRBV30
CDR3aa: AWKAGPFDTQY

j_gene: TRBJ2-5
v_gene: TRBV29-1
CDR3aa: SVLRALGETQY

j_gene: TRBJ2-3
v_gene: TRBV5-4
CDR3aa: ASSFLGLFPDTQY

j_gene: TRBJ1-5
v_gene: TRBV6-1
CDR3aa: ASRTGRYSNQPQH

j_gene: TRBJ2-7
v_gene: TRBV19
CDR3aa: ASRRETQALVYEQY

j_gene: TRBJ2-7
v_gene: TRBV5-5
CDR3aa: ASSSMTSGSLGEQY

j_gene: TRBJ1-1
v_gene: TRBV10-3
CDR3aa: AISEKQGSATTEAF

j_gene: TRBJ1-2
v_gene: TRBV23-1
CDR3aa: ASSQSWQGHYGYT

j_gene: TRBJ2-7
v_gene: TRBV7-2
CDR3aa: ASLGGGTSGSPLYEQY

j_gene: TRBJ1-6
v_gene: TRBV6-5
CDR3aa: ASSLGGGSANSPLH

j_gene: TRBJ2-5
v_gene: TRBV20-1
CDR3aa: SARVPLAGEQETQY

j_gene: TRBJ1-5
v_gene: TRBV4-3
CDR3aa: ASSQDEGQPQH

j_gene: TRBJ2-7
v_gene: TRBV10-3
CDR3aa: AISGSGVATSEQY

j_gene: TRBJ1-2
v_gene: TRBV25-1
CDR3aa: ASSEPPGYYGYT

j_gene: TRBJ2-5
v_gene: TRBV6-1
CDR3aa: ASSTLPVQETQY

j_gene: TRBJ2-4
v_gene: TRBV19
CDR3aa: ATRTSGRLAKNIQY

j_gene: TRBJ2-5
v_gene: TRBV25-1
CDR3aa: ASSLGGQETQY

j_gene: TRBJ2-3
v_gene: TRBV6-1
CDR3aa: ASTLVGAGGPYTQY

j_gene: TRBJ1-6
v_gene: TRBV4-1
CDR3aa: ASSRLSPQGHNSPLH

j_gene: TRBJ1-1
v_gene: TRBV2
CDR3aa: ASSEQGHTEAF

j_gene: TRBJ1-4
v_gene: TRBV6-1
CDR3aa: ASRADRGGEKLF